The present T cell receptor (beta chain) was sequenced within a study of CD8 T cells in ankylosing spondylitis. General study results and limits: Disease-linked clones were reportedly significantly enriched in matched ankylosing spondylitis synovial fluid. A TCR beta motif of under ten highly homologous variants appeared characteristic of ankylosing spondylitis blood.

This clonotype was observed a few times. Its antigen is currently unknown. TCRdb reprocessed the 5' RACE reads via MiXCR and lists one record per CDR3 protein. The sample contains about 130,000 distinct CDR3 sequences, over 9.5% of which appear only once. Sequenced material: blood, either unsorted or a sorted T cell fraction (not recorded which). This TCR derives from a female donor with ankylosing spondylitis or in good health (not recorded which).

The DNA of the CDR3 is TGCAGTGCTAGAGACGGACTAGCAATGGGGACCCAGTACTTC. Residues: CSARDGLAMGTQYF. The chain combines TRBV20-1 with TRBJ2-5, with 8 bases fitting TRBD2. The CDR3 is made up of 14 amino acids. Germline V gene sequence: CDR1 DFQATT, CDR2 SNEGSKA (reference sequence). J gave up 7 bases and V 0 bases, and 7 bases lay outside the gene matches.